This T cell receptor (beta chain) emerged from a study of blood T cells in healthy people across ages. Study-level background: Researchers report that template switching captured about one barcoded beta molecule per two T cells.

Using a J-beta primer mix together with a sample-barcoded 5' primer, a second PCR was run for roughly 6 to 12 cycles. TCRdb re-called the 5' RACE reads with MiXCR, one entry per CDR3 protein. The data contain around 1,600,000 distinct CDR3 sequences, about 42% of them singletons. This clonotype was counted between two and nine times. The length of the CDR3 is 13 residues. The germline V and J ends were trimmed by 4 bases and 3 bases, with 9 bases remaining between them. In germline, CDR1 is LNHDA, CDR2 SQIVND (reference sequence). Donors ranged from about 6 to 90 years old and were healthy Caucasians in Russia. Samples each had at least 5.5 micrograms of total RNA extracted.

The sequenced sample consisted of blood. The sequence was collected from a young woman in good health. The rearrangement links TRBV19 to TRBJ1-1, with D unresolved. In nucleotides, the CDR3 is TGTGCCAGTAGTACCGGGCCTTACACTGAAGCTTTCTTT. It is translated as CASSTGPYTEAFF.